These 10 T cell receptor beta chains were all obtained from the same sample, sequenced in a study of T cells in Graves' hyperthyroidism and ophthalmopathy. TCR beta CDR3 regions were amplified from RNA transcripts. A set of HTBI primers served as the primers for a first-round RT-PCR of the TCR CDR3. Each CDR3 protein gets one entry after TCRdb re-called the multiplex PCR reads with MiXCR. The repertoire holds under 450,000 distinct CDR3 sequences, less than 20% seen once, with roughly 15% in the top ten. The specimen sequenced was blood. The source is a woman between 18 and 29 years old with Graves' hyperthyroidism.

The genes are TRBV7-2 and TRBJ2-7, with no clear D. There are 17 residues in the CDR3. V shed 1 base and J shed 1 base, with 17 bases lying between them. Germline loops: CDR1 SGHTA, CDR2 FQGNSA. The CDR3 sequence is CASSLGHPGRQSYEQYF. CDR3 nucleotide sequence: TGTGCCAGCAGCTTAGGCCACCCGGGCAGGCAATCCTACGAGCAGTACTTC.

This clonotype showed up many times. The chain carries TRBV27 and TRBJ2-1, with D perhaps TRBD1 or TRBD2 (5 bases each). This CDR3 has 15 residues. Trimming took 6 bases from V and 5 from J, leaving 17 bases between them. Germline V gives CDR1 MNHEY, CDR2 SMNVEV (reference sequence). In DNA form, the CDR3 reads TGTGCCAGCAGACAACTAACCGGGACCGACAATGAGCAGTTCTTC. It specifies CASRQLTGTDNEQFF.

As to this clonotype: With a much larger clone just one base away, this may be a read error. In DNA, the CDR3 is TGCGCCAGCAGTGGGGACAGAAACACTGAAGCTCTCTTT. Translation: CASSGDRNTEALF. This chain links TRBV6-1 with TRBJ1-1; 7 bases line up with TRBD1. The CDR3 covers 13 residues. The germline gives CDR1 MNHNS, CDR2 SASEGT.

The chain is built from TRBV7-6 and TRBJ1-2, with D perhaps matching TRBD1 (6 bases). There are 15 residues in the CDR3. The V gene lost 4 bases and the J gene lost 1 base, with 13 bases spanning the gap. Germline V gene data show CDR1 as SGHVS and CDR2 as FNYEAQ. The CDR3 coding sequence is TGTGCCAGCAGCTATGGGATAGGGGGTAACTATGGCTACACCTTC. Its protein product is CASSYGIGGNYGYTF.

This clonotype was observed many times. The chain carries TRBV12-3 or TRBV12-4 and TRBJ2-7; no reliable D call. The CDR3 length is 13 residues. The germline V and J ends were trimmed by 6 bases and 0 bases, with 9 bases remaining between them. The CDR3, as DNA: TGTGCCAGCAGGAAGCCGAGCTCCTACGAGCAGTACTTC. Amino acids: CASRKPSSYEQYF.

There are many counts of this clonotype. This sequence joins TRBV3-1 and TRBJ2-2; 10 bases map to TRBD2. Per the germline V gene, CDR1 is LGHDT and CDR2 is YNNKEL (reference sequence). Trimming cost V 2 bases and J 0 bases; bases outside gene matches: 6. CDR3 length: 18 residues. CDR3 residues: CASSQPAGGLSNTGELFF. CDR3 nucleotides: TGTGCCAGCAGCCAACCAGCGGGGGGGCTCTCGAACACCGGGGAGCTGTTTTTT.

The chain employs TRBV5-1 and TRBJ2-1; 12 bases are shared with TRBD2. J gave up 6 bases and V 3 bases, and 7 bases lay outside the gene matches. The CDR3 covers 16 residues. Germline values: CDR1 SGHRS, CDR2 YFSETQ. The CDR3 spells CASSSRTSGMSNEQFF. The CDR3 region has the DNA TGCGCCAGCAGCTCCCGGACTAGCGGGATGAGCAATGAGCAGTTCTTC.

This clonotype was seen more than once but under ten times. The V gene is TRBV9, the J gene TRBJ1-1; D uncertain. V lost 4 bases, J lost 11 bases, and 15 bases lay in between. The CDR3 covers 12 residues. Germline CDR1 SGDLS, CDR2 YYNGEE. In nucleotides, the CDR3 is TGTGCCAGCAGCCCAGCGGATAGCCTCGCTTTCTTT. Its protein product is CASSPADSLAFF. Combining the CDR3 with reference TRBV9 and TRBJ1-1 gives the whole variable domain DSGVTQTPKHLITATGQRVTLRCSPRSGDLSVYWYQQSLDQGLQFLIQYYNGEERAKGNILERFSAQQFPDLHSELNLSSLELGDSALYFCASSPADSLAFFGQGTRLTVV.

The chain links TRBV6-1 to TRBJ1-4; D gene ambiguous. Germline V lookup: CDR1 MNHNS, CDR2 SASEGT. Trimming pared 0 bases from V and 0 bases from J, leaving 8 bases between. There are 16 residues in the CDR3. CDR3 loop: CASSEAIGATNEKLFF. CDR3 in DNA: TGTGCCAGCAGTGAAGCGATCGGGGCAACTAATGAAAAACTGTTTTTT.

The V call is TRBV14, the J call TRBJ2-3; TRBD1 agrees at 8 bases. Trimming cost V 1 base and J 6 bases; bases outside gene matches: 9. The CDR3 has 16 residues. The germline V gene encodes CDR1 SGHDN and CDR2 FVKESK. CDR3 sequence: CASSQGWTGITDTQYF. The CDR3 region has the DNA TGTGCCAGCAGCCAAGGATGGACAGGGATTACGGATACGCAGTATTTT.